The subject of this entry is one TCR beta chain. Its cognate antigen is unknown. The entry originates in a study of cytomegalovirus exposure and HLA in healthy donors. Study-level results: Among the most significant clusters, several appeared linked to common viral pathogens in a later analysis. Some highly shared sequence variants likely arose as a pipeline artifact. The HLA-A and HLA-B alleles of most subjects were reportedly predicted accurately from TCR beta sequences. Some V segments (TRBV6-2 and TRBV6-3 among them) were excluded as indistinguishable.

Primers for the PCR totalled 60 Vbeta and 13 Jbeta. TCRdb's copy holds only in-frame clones and misses some; the assay was immunoSEQ multiplex PCR. The table lists about 210,000 clones, 82% of them singletons. Germline CDR1 SGHNT, CDR2 YENEEA. The J segment lost 7 bases and the V segment lost 5 bases, leaving 4 bases of the junction unmatched. This CDR3 region has 12 residues. This chain uses TRBV11-3 with TRBJ1-2; 7 nucleotides agree with TRBD1. The sample was PBMCs. The TCR sequence derives from a man aged 35-49 years in good health and CMV-seropositive. The DNA for the CDR3 is TGTGCCAGCAGCCTACAGGGGACTGGCTACACCTTC. Translation: CASSLQGTGYTF. The full variable domain, with the rest looked up from reference TRBV11-3 and TRBJ1-2, is EAGVVQSPRYKIIEKKQPVAFWCNPISGHNTLYWYLQNLGQGPELLIRYENEEAVDDSQLPKDRFSAERLKGVDSTLKIQPAELGDSAVYLCASSLQGTGYTFGSGTRLTVV.